Below, 32 T cell receptor beta chains from the same sample are listed, as sequenced in a study of blood T cell repertoires in COVID-19. Using immunoSEQ multiplex PCR, the repertoire was profiled, and TCRdb retains in-frame clones only, with some absent. The table lists tens of thousands of clones, roughly 77% of them singletons. Sequencing input: peripheral blood. These receptors were obtained from a woman between 70 and 85 years old with acute or convalescent COVID-19.

The chain uses TRBV28 and TRBJ2-1; the D gene is possibly TRBD2 (6 bases). Trimming left V 5 bases short and J 8 bases short, with 19 bases between. The CDR3 extends over 15 amino acids. Germline V gene lookup returns CDR1 MDHEN and CDR2 SYDVKM. The CDR3 DNA is TGTGCCAGCAGTCCGTCGGAGGGCCGAGATTATGAGCAGTTCTTC. Its protein is CASSPSEGRDYEQFF.

The chain links TRBV11-3 to TRBJ2-7, with D possibly matching TRBD1 (6 bases). Germline V gene data show CDR1 as SGHNT and CDR2 as YENEEA. This CDR3 region has 13 residues. Deletions cut 3 bases from V and 3 bases from J, with 9 bases between. Here the CDR3 reads CASSLTGNYEQYF. The CDR3 nucleotides read TGTGCCAGCAGCTTGACAGGAAACTACGAGCAGTACTTC.

On this clone itself: The junction departs from germline at one end; a sequencing error may be responsible. The chain employs TRBV7-2 and TRBJ2-1, with 8 bases that match TRBD2. This CDR3 contains 13 residues. Germline V gives CDR1 SGHTA, CDR2 FQGNSA. The CDR3 protein is CASSSPLRGGLIF. The CDR3 DNA follows: TGTGCCAGCAGCTCACCCCTCCGGGGGGGTCTCATCTTC.

The rearrangement uses TRBV7-9 and TRBJ1-1, with unresolved D. This CDR3 is built from 14 residues. Per the germline V gene, CDR1 is SEHNR and CDR2 is FQNEAQ (reference sequence). V was clipped by 7 bases and J by 2 bases, with 14 bases between them. The CDR3 bases are TGTGCCAGCACCATTTCAGAGACTAACACTGAAGCTTTCTTT. This sequence encodes CASTISETNTEAFF.

This clone was found once. The genes are TRBV19 and TRBJ2-7, with TRBD1 matching over 7 bases. Germline CDR1 and CDR2: LNHDA and SQIVND (reference sequence). The CDR3 consists of 13 residues. Trimming cost V 5 bases and J 3 bases; bases outside gene matches: 4. This CDR3 is CASSVGTDYEQYF. As DNA, the CDR3 is TGTGCCAGTAGTGTCGGGACAGACTACGAGCAGTACTTC.

This clone has just a few counts. The chain links TRBV7-2 to TRBJ1-3, with TRBD1 as a possible D gene (5 bases). CDR1 and CDR2 (germline): SGHTA, FQGNSA. The CDR3 spans 13 residues. V was pared by 7 bases and J by 4 bases, with 11 bases between. As DNA, the CDR3 is TGTGCCAGCACTCTGGGGCCGGGAAACACCATATATTTT. Translation: CASTLGPGNTIYF.

This chain connects TRBV6-5 to TRBJ1-6, with D perhaps matching TRBD1 (6 bases). V dropped 5 bases and J dropped 10 bases, with 15 bases sitting between them. Germline CDR1 MNHEY, CDR2 SVGAGI. CDR3 length equals 14 residues. CDR3 amino acids: CASSPRQAYSPLHF. The DNA for the CDR3 is TGTGCCAGCAGTCCCCGACAGGCATACTCACCCCTCCACTTT.

The V gene is TRBV6-1, the J gene TRBJ1-3, with D hard to call. This CDR3 comprises 15 residues. Per germline, CDR1 MNHNS and CDR2 SASEGT. V was shortened by 3 bases and J by 0 bases, with 9 bases between the two germline ends. The CDR3 reads CASSDGVNSGNTIYF. The CDR3 DNA reads TGTGCCAGCAGTGACGGGGTAAACTCTGGAAACACCATATATTTT.

This clone has only one observation. The V gene is TRBV14, the J gene TRBJ1-3; 9 nucleotides match TRBD1. The CDR3 consists of 17 residues. V lost 4 bases and J lost 0; bases outside the gene matches: 7. Germline V gene sequence: CDR1 SGHDN, CDR2 FVKESK. CDR3 sequence (DNA): TGTGCCAGCAGCCCCCGACAGGGGGTATCCTCTGGAAACACCATATATTTT. This translates into CASSPRQGVSSGNTIYF.

The CDR3 bases are TGTGCCAGCAGATGGGACAGGGGCGACGAGCAGTACTTC. As protein: CASRWDRGDEQYF. The chain is built from TRBV5-4 and TRBJ2-7; 10 positions match TRBD1. Trimming cost V 5 bases and J 5 bases; bases outside gene matches: 4. The CDR3 length is 13 residues. Germline assignment: CDR1 SGHNT and CDR2 YYREEE (reference sequence).

V and J are TRBV6-5 and TRBJ1-1; 12 bases fit TRBD1. The V gene end was trimmed by 2 bases and the J gene end by 10 bases; junction bases not matched to a gene: 2. Germline V gives CDR1 MNHEY, CDR2 SVGAGI. The CDR3 is made up of 13 amino acids. The CDR3 bases are TGTGCCAGCAGTTACGGGGACAGGGGGCTAGCTTTCTTT. Its translation is CASSYGDRGLAFF.

The chain has TRBV5-4 and TRBJ2-7; possible D gene TRBD2, 5 bases. Trimming removed 2 bases from V and 7 bases from J, with 16 bases in between. Germline CDR1 is SGHNT and CDR2 is YYREEE (reference sequence). This CDR3 region has 14 residues. The CDR3 coding sequence is TGTGCCAGCAGCTTACCAACTAGTTTTGGAGAGCAGTACTTC. It encodes CASSLPTSFGEQYF.

This sequence joins TRBV15 and TRBJ1-6; 8 bases align to TRBD1. The CDR3 is made up of 15 amino acids. Germline lookup yields CDR1 LNHNV and CDR2 YYDKDF (reference sequence). V shed 6 bases and J 10 bases; nucleotides not matched to a gene: 11. CDR3 residues: CATSETGDLRSPLHF. The DNA of the CDR3 is TGTGCCACCAGTGAGACAGGGGATTTAAGATCACCCCTCCACTTT.

This clone has a single count. This chain links TRBV18 with TRBJ1-4; 9 bases are shared with TRBD1. The CDR3 sequence is 17 residues long. Unmatched junction bases numbered 8, after V lost 3 bases and J lost 3 bases. CDR1 is KGHSH and CDR2 is LQKENI in the germline V gene. The CDR3 DNA reads TGTGCCAGCTCACCTACGACAGGGGGAGTCGCTAATGAAAAACTGTTTTTT. Its translation: CASSPTTGGVANEKLFF.

This clone has just one count. The rearrangement uses TRBV6-2 or TRBV6-3 and TRBJ2-7, with unresolved D. The CDR3 runs to 13 residues. Germline V gene data show CDR1 as MNHEY and CDR2 as SVGEGT. Trimming removed 6 bases from V and 2 bases from J, with 11 bases in between. DNA of the CDR3: TGTGCCAGCAGCTTACTACGAACCTACGAGCAGTACTTC. Its protein is CASSLLRTYEQYF.

The rearrangement joins TRBV5-1 to TRBJ1-1; D not resolved. The germline V and J ends were trimmed by 2 bases and 0 bases, with 11 bases remaining between them. The CDR3 totals 15 residues. The V gene's germline CDR1 is SGHRS and CDR2 YFSETQ. The CDR3 loop reads CASSLRDLLNTEAFF. The DNA of the CDR3 is TGCGCCAGCAGCTTAAGAGACTTGCTGAACACTGAAGCTTTCTTT.

The chain joins TRBV7-2 to TRBJ1-2; 7 bases align to TRBD1. Trimming took 4 bases from V and 4 from J; bases not matched to a gene: 9. Germline V CDR1 and CDR2: SGHTA, FQGNSA. CDR3 length: 15 residues. This chain's CDR3 is CASSSTPGQPYGYTF. As DNA, the CDR3 is TGTGCCAGCAGCTCCACCCCGGGACAGCCCTATGGCTACACCTTC.

This rearrangement joins TRBV6-1 to TRBJ2-2; TRBD2 might be the D (6 bases). The V end was cut by 7 bases, the J end by 5 bases, with 11 bases between. The CDR3 covers 13 residues. From germline, CDR1 is MNHNS and CDR2 SASEGT. The CDR3 nucleotides read TGTGCCAGCATGCGGGACCCAACCGGGGAGCTGTTTTTT. Its translation: CASMRDPTGELFF.

This chain connects TRBV18 to TRBJ1-1; tentatively, D is TRBD1 (6 bases). The length of the CDR3 is 15 residues. Germline V gives CDR1 KGHSH, CDR2 LQKENI. V lost 2 bases to trimming and J lost 1 base, with 11 bases between them. The chain's CDR3 is CASSPVGAGNTEAFF. The CDR3 DNA is TGTGCCAGCTCACCAGTGGGGGCGGGGAACACTGAAGCTTTCTTT.

This clone is a singleton in its sample. This sequence joins TRBV11-1 and TRBJ1-2; 9 bases are a match to TRBD1. CDR1 and CDR2 (germline): SGHAT, FQDESV (reference sequence). The CDR3 loop spans 15 amino acids. With 1 base clipped from V and 6 bases from J, the junction kept 6 bases outside the gene matches. As DNA, the CDR3 is TGTGCCAGCAGCTTAGAGGGACAGGGTTTCGATGGCTACACCTTC. Protein: CASSLEGQGFDGYTF.

The chain links TRBV2 to TRBJ1-2; D is perhaps TRBD1 (6 bases). CDR3 length: 13 residues. V was clipped by 2 bases and J by 7 bases, with 11 bases between them. Per germline, CDR1 SNHLY and CDR2 FYNNEI. DNA for the CDR3: TGTGCCAGCAGTGAAAGGACAGCTTCTGGCTACACCTTC. This encodes CASSERTASGYTF.

This clone was recorded a few times. The chain couples TRBV7-6 to TRBJ2-7; 12 nucleotides agree with TRBD2. J gave up 1 base and V 5 bases, and 3 bases lay outside the gene matches. Germline assignment: CDR1 SGHVS and CDR2 FNYEAQ. CDR3 length: 15 residues. CDR3: CASSKTSGSSYEQYF. In DNA, the CDR3 is TGTGCCAGCAGCAAGACTAGCGGGAGTTCCTACGAGCAGTACTTC.

The rearrangement uses TRBV28 and TRBJ2-7; D is perhaps TRBD1 (6 bases). The length of the CDR3 is 14 residues. Germline lookup yields CDR1 MDHEN and CDR2 SYDVKM. The V end lost 3 bases, the J end lost 2 bases, and 11 bases lay between the germline ends. This chain's CDR3 is CASSLIGDTYEQYF. CDR3 in DNA: TGTGCCAGCAGTTTGATAGGGGACACCTACGAGCAGTACTTC.

The CDR3 DNA reads as TGCGCCAGCAGCTTGGATCCACTGTACGAGCAGTACTTC. Its translation is CASSLDPLYEQYF. This chain uses TRBV5-1 with TRBJ2-7, with D hard to call. Germline V gives CDR1 SGHRS, CDR2 YFSETQ. Trimming left V 0 bases short and J 4 bases short, with 8 bases between. The CDR3 has 13 amino acids.

The rearrangement uses TRBV5-4 and TRBJ1-5; 8 nucleotides match TRBD1. This CDR3 is built from 14 residues. J lost 2 bases, V lost 4 bases, and 2 bases had no gene match. Germline CDR1 and CDR2: SGHNT and YYREEE (reference sequence). The CDR3 loop reads CASSKDRGNQPQHF. The CDR3 DNA is TGTGCCAGCAGCAAGGACAGGGGCAATCAGCCCCAGCATTTT.

This clone has a handful of counts. The gene calls are TRBV29-1 and TRBJ1-1, with D maybe TRBD1 (6 bases). Germline loops: CDR1 SQVTM, CDR2 ANQGSEA. The CDR3 loop spans 12 amino acids. Trimming cost V 0 bases and J 7 bases, with 9 bases left between them. The CDR3 DNA reads TGCAGCGTTGAAGATCCAGGGGTTGAAGCTTTCTTT. Its protein product is CSVEDPGVEAFF.

The chain joins TRBV5-1 to TRBJ1-5; TRBD1 matches 9 bases. This CDR3 contains 15 residues. CDR1 is SGHRS and CDR2 is YFSETQ in the germline V gene. Unmatched junction bases numbered 3, after V lost 4 bases and J lost 1 base. CDR3 region: CASSAGQGSNQPQHF. The CDR3 bases are TGCGCCAGCAGCGCTGGACAGGGGAGCAATCAGCCCCAGCATTTT.

This chain links TRBV20-1 with TRBJ2-5; D is possibly TRBD1 (5 bases). This CDR3 has 11 amino acids. V was clipped by 0 bases and J by 9 bases, with 8 bases between them. Per germline, CDR1 DFQATT and CDR2 SNEGSKA (reference sequence). The CDR3 sequence: CSARDVRAQYF. In DNA form, the CDR3 reads TGCAGTGCTAGAGATGTCAGGGCCCAGTACTTC.

In its sample, this clone was seen a few times. The genes are TRBV28 and TRBJ1-1; D uncertain. This CDR3 region has 12 residues. Germline CDR1 MDHEN, CDR2 SYDVKM. V gave up 2 bases and J gave up 8 bases, with 9 bases separating them. CDR3 nucleotides: TGTGCCAGCAGTTTAGGAGGCCCCGAAGCTTTCTTT. It specifies CASSLGGPEAFF.

The chain links TRBV28 to TRBJ1-2, with 7 nucleotides matching TRBD1. CDR3 length: 13 amino acids. Germline CDR1 is MDHEN and CDR2 is SYDVKM. The V and J ends lost 6 bases and 2 bases, in that order; junction bases with no gene match: 3. The CDR3 DNA sequence: TGTGCCAGCAGCCAGACAGGGAACTATGGCTACACCTTC. This codes for CASSQTGNYGYTF.

The chain couples TRBV29-1 to TRBJ2-6; 8 nucleotides match TRBD1. CDR1 SQVTM and CDR2 ANQGSEA come from the germline V gene. The V and J ends lost 3 bases and 4 bases, in that order; junction bases with no gene match: 5. The CDR3 covers 15 residues. DNA for the CDR3: TGCAGCGTTGAGGCCAGGGGGCTAGGGGCCAACGTCCTGACTTTC. It yields the protein CSVEARGLGANVLTF. Combining the CDR3 with reference TRBV29-1 and TRBJ2-6 gives the whole variable domain SAVISQKPSRDICQRGTSLTIQCQVDSQVTMMFWYRQQPGQSLTLIATANQGSEATYESGFVIDKFPISRPNLTFSTLTVSNMSPEDSSIYLCSVEARGLGANVLTFGAGSRLTVL.

The rearrangement uses TRBV5-1 and TRBJ1-1; possibly TRBD1 for D (6 bases). Trimming removed 7 bases from V and 0 bases from J, with 13 bases in between. Per the germline V gene, CDR1 is SGHRS and CDR2 is YFSETQ. The CDR3 sequence is 14 residues long. The CDR3 DNA sequence: TGCGCCAGCGGAGAGGACAGCATGAACACTGAAGCTTTCTTT. This gives the protein CASGEDSMNTEAFF.